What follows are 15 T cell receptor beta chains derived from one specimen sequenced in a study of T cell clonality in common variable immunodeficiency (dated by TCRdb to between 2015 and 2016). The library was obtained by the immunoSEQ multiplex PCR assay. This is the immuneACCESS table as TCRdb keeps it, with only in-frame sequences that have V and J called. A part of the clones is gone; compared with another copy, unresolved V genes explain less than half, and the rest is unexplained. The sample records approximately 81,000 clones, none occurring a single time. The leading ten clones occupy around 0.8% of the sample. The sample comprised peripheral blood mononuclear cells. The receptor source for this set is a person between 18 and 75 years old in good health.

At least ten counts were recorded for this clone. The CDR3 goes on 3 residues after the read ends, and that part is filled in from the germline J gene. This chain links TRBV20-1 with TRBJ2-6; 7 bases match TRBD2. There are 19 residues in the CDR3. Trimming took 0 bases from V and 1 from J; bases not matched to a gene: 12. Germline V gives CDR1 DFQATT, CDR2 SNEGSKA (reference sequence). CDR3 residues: CSARDRGGEGNSGANVLTF. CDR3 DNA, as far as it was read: TGCAGTGCTAGAGATCGGGGTGGGGAGGGTAATTCTGGGGCCAACGTC.

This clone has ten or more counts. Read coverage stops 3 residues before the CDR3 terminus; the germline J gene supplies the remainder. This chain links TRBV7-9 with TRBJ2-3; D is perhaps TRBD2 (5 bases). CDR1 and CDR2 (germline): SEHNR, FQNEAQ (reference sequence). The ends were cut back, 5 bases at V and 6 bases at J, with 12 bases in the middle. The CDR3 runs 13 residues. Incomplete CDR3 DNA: TGTGCCAGCAGCCCCCTGAGGGCGGATACG. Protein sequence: CASSPLRADT. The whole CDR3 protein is CASSPLRADTQYF.

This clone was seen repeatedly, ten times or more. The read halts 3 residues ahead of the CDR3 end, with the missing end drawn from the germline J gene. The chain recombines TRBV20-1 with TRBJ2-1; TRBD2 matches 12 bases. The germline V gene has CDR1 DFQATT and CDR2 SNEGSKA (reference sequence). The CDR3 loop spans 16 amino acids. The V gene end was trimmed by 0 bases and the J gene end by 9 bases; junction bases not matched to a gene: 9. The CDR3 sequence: CSARDRLAGGPGEQFF. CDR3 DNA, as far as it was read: TGCAGTGCTAGAGATCGGCTAGCGGGAGGGCCGGGTGAG.

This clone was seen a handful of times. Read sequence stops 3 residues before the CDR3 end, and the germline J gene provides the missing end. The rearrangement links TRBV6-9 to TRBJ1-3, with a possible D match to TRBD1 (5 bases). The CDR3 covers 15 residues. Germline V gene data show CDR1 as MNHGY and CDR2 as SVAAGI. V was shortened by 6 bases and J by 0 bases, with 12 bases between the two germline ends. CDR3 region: CASRAGRLSGNTIYF. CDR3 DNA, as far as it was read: TGTGCCAGCAGAGCGGGACGGCTCTCTGGAAACACC.

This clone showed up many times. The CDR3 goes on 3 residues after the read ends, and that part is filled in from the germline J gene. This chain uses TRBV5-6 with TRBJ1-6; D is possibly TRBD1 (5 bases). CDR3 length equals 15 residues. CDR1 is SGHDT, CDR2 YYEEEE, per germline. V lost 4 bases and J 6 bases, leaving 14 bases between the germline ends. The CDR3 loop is CASSHTYRSNSPLHF. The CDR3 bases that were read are TGTGCCAGCAGCCACACGTACAGGTCTAATTCACCC.

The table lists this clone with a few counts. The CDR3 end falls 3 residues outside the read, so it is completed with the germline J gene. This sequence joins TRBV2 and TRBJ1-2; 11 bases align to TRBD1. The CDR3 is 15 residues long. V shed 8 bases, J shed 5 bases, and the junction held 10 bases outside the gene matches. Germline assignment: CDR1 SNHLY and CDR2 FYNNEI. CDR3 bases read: TGTGCCAGCGCGGACAGGGGGCGCTTGAGGTATGGC. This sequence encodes CASADRGRLRYG. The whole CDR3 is CASADRGRLRYGYTF.

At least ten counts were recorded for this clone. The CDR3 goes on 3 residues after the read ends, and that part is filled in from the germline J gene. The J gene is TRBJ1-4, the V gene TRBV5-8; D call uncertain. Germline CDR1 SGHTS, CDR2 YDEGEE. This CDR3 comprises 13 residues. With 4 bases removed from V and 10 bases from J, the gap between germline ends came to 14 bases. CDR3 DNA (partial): TGTGCCAGCAGCCGCCCTGGCCGGGGAAAA. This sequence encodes CASSRPGRGK. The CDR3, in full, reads CASSRPGRGKLFF.

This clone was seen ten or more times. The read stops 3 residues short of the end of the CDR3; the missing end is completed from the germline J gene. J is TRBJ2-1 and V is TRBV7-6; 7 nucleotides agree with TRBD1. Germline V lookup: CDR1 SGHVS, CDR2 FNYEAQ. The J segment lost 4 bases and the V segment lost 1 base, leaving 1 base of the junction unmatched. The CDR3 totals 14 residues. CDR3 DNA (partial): TGTGCCAGCAGCTTAGAACAGGGGTACAATGAG. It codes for CASSLEQGYNE. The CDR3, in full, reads CASSLEQGYNEQFF.

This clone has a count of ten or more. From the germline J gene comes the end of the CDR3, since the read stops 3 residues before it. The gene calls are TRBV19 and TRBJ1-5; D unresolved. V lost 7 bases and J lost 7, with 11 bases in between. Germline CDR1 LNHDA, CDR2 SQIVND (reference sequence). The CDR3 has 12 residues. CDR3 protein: CASTTGRQPQHF. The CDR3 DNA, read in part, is TGTGCCAGTACCACGGGGAGGCAGCCC. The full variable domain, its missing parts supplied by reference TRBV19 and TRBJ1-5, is DGGITQSPKYLFRKEGQNVTLSCEQNLNHDAMYWYRQDPGQGLRLIYYSQIVNDFQKGDIAEGYSVSREKKESFPLTVTSAQKNPTAFYLCASTTGRQPQHFGDGTRLSIL.

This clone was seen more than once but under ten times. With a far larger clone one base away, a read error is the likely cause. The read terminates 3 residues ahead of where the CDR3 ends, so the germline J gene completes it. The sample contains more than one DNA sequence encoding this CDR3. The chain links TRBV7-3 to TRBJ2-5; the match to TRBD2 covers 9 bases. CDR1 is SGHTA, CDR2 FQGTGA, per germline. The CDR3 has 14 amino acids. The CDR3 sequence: CASSLGGRAETQYF. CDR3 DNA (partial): TGCGCCAGCAGCTTAGGCGGGAGGGCGGAGACC.

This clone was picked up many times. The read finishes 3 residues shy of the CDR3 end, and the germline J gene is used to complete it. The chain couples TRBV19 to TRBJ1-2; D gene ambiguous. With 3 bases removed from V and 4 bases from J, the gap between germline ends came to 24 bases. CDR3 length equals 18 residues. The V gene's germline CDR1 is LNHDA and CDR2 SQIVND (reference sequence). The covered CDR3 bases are TGTGCCAGTAGTATTCCCCCTTTATTGACCGGTGCGGGCTATGGC. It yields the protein CASSIPPLLTGAGYG. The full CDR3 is CASSIPPLLTGAGYGYTF.

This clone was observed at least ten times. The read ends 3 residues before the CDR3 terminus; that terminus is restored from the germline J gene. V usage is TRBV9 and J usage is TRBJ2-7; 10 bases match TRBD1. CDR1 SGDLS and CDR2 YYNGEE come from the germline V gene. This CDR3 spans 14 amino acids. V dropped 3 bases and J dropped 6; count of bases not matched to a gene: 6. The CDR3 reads CASSGGGQGSEQYF. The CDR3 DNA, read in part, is TGTGCCAGCAGCGGGGGGGGACAGGGGAGCGAG.

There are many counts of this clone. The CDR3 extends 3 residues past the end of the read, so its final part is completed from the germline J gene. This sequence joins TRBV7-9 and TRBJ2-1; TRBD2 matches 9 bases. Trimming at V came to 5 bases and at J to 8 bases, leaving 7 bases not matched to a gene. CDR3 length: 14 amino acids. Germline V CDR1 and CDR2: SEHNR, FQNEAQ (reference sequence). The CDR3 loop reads CASSPTSGRDEQFF. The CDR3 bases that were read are TGTGCCAGCAGCCCAACTAGCGGGCGAGATGAG.

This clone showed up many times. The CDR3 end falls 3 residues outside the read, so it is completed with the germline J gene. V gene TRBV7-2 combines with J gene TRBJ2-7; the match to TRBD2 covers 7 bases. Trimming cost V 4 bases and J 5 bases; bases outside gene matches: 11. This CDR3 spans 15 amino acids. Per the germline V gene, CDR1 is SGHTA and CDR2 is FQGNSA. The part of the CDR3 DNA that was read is TGTGCCAGCAGCTCGCGGGGGTGGGCCCCGCACGAG. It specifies CASSSRGWAPHE. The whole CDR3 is CASSSRGWAPHEQYF.

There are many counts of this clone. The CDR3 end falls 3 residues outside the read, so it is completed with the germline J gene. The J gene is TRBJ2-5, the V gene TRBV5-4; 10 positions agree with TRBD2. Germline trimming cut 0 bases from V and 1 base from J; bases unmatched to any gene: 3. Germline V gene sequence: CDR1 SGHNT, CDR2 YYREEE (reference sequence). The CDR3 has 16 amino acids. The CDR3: CASSLDSGRRQETQYF. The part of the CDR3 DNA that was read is TGTGCCAGCAGCTTGGATAGCGGGAGGCGCCAAGAGACC.